One sample yielded the 27 T cell receptor beta chains listed below, sequenced in a study of control samples from healthy donors and cancer patients. Only in-frame clones appear in the TCRdb table, and some are missing; sequencing was by immunoSEQ multiplex PCR. This repertoire shows 170,000 or so clones, roughly 93% found once; its top ten account for around 1.6%. Sample: blood. All receptors derive from a young man in good health.

The chain has TRBV28 and TRBJ1-1, with 7 bases identical to TRBD1. J lost 4 bases, V lost 5 bases, and 10 bases had no gene match. From germline, CDR1 is MDHEN and CDR2 SYDVKM. The CDR3 contains 15 residues. CDR3 loop: CASSLKQGRVTEAFF. DNA for the CDR3: TGTGCCAGCAGTCTTAAACAGGGGCGGGTCACTGAAGCTTTCTTT.

V is TRBV27 and J is TRBJ2-7, with 8 bases identical to TRBD1. Trimming removed 6 bases from V and 7 bases from J; junction bases left unmatched: 20. Germline values: CDR1 MNHEY, CDR2 SMNVEV (reference sequence). This CDR3 is 17 amino acids long. The CDR3 DNA is TGTGCCAGCAGCCCGAGCAGGACAGGGAGGACTGTCACAGAGCAGTACTTC. It encodes CASSPSRTGRTVTEQYF.

This sequence joins TRBV7-2 and TRBJ2-3; a possible D gene is TRBD2 (7 bases). The CDR3 extends over 15 amino acids. The germline V and J ends were trimmed by 3 bases and 8 bases, with 18 bases remaining between them. Germline loops: CDR1 SGHTA, CDR2 FQGNSA. This CDR3 is CASSFRGAQTPTQYF. The CDR3 DNA is TGTGCCAGCAGCTTTCGGGGGGCCCAGACGCCTACGCAGTATTTT.

This clone came up a few times. The chain links TRBV3-1 (or the pseudogene TRBV3-2) to TRBJ2-1; D is ambiguous. CDR3 length: 12 amino acids. The germline CDR1 and CDR2 sequences are LGHDT and YNNKEL (reference sequence). Trimming cost V 3 bases and J 5 bases, with 5 bases left between them. This CDR3 reads CASSHLNNEQFF. CDR3 coding DNA: TGTGCCAGCAGCCATCTAAACAATGAGCAGTTCTTC.

The CDR3 DNA is TGTGCCAGCAGCTGGTCAGGGGGCAAAGAGACCCAGTACTTC. Amino acid sequence: CASSWSGGKETQYF. The chain recombines TRBV7-6 with TRBJ2-5, with 8 positions matching TRBD1. J was trimmed by 3 bases and V by 4 bases; bases with no gene match: 4. Germline V gene sequence: CDR1 SGHVS, CDR2 FNYEAQ. The CDR3 length is 14 residues.

This chain uses TRBV19 with TRBJ1-1, with 8 bases that match TRBD1. This CDR3 region has 15 residues. The trim removed 7 bases at V and 0 bases at J, leaving 7 bases unmatched. Looked up from germline, CDR1 is LNHDA and CDR2 is SQIVND (reference sequence). The CDR3 nucleotides read TGTGCCAGTATCCGGACAGGGACCCTGAACACTGAAGCTTTCTTT. Translated, it gives CASIRTGTLNTEAFF.

V gene TRBV9 combines with J gene TRBJ2-7; maybe TRBD2 (6 bases). V was clipped by 3 bases and J by 3 bases, with 13 bases between them. This CDR3 comprises 14 residues. The germline V gene encodes CDR1 SGDLS and CDR2 YYNGEE. The CDR3 nucleotides read TGTGCCAGCAGCGCGGACACGGGAGACTACGAGCAGTACTTC. Residues: CASSADTGDYEQYF.

This rearrangement joins TRBV4-2 to TRBJ2-1; D gene uncertain. CDR1 is LGHNA, CDR2 YNFKEQ, per germline. Trimming took 1 base from V and 0 from J, leaving 7 bases between them. This CDR3 comprises 15 residues. CDR3 sequence reads: CASSQGKSSYNEQFF. CDR3 in DNA: TGTGCCAGCAGCCAAGGGAAGAGCTCCTACAATGAGCAGTTCTTC.

The chain recombines TRBV6-1 with TRBJ2-7; D gene ambiguous. CDR1 is MNHNS and CDR2 is SASEGT in the germline V gene. The CDR3 loop spans 13 amino acids. V was shortened by 1 base and J by 0 bases, with 4 bases between the two germline ends. The CDR3 region is CASSEGLSYEQYF. In DNA form, the CDR3 reads TGTGCCAGCAGTGAAGGGCTCTCCTACGAGCAGTACTTC.

This rearrangement joins TRBV18 to TRBJ1-1; no definite D call. V lost 3 bases and J lost 0, with 14 bases in between. The length of the CDR3 is 16 residues. Germline V lookup: CDR1 KGHSH, CDR2 LQKENI. The CDR3: CASSPNGPAMNTEAFF. Written as DNA, the CDR3 is TGTGCCAGCTCACCGAACGGTCCTGCTATGAACACTGAAGCTTTCTTT.

This chain joins TRBV24-1 and TRBJ2-5; TRBD1 aligns across 10 bases. V lost 7 bases, J lost 5 bases, and 6 bases stayed unmatched. This CDR3 region has 14 residues. CDR1 KGHDR and CDR2 SFDVKD come from the germline V gene. CDR3 amino acids: CATSSTGGVETQYF. CDR3 sequence (DNA): TGTGCCACCAGCTCGACAGGGGGCGTTGAGACCCAGTACTTC.

The gene calls are TRBV5-5 and TRBJ2-3, with a possible D match to TRBD2 (6 bases). V was cut by 2 bases and J by 0 bases, with 10 bases left in between. This CDR3 region has 15 residues. Germline CDR1 reads SGHKS; CDR2 reads YYEKEE (reference sequence). As DNA, the CDR3 is TGTGCCAGCAGCTTTAGCGGAACTAGCACAGATACGCAGTATTTT. Protein: CASSFSGTSTDTQYF.

The chain employs TRBV3-1 (or the pseudogene TRBV3-2) and TRBJ1-1; TRBD1 is a possible D gene (5 bases). Trimming removed 1 base at V and 8 bases at J, with 14 bases between. Germline lookup yields CDR1 LGHDT and CDR2 YNNKEL (reference sequence). The CDR3 consists of 14 residues. CDR3 DNA: TGTGCCAGCAGCCAAGGATCAGGGTTTAGAGAAGCTTTCTTT. Protein product: CASSQGSGFREAFF.

This chain joins TRBV11-1 and TRBJ1-1, with D possibly being TRBD1 (6 bases). From germline, CDR1 is SGHAT and CDR2 FQDESV (reference sequence). Deletions cut 7 bases from V and 5 bases from J, with 17 bases between. This CDR3 is 14 amino acids long. The CDR3 loop is CASNSREGGTEAFF. The CDR3 nucleotides are TGTGCCAGCAACAGTCGTGAGGGGGGGACTGAAGCTTTCTTT.

The genes are TRBV9 and TRBJ2-1; possibly TRBD1 or TRBD2 for D (5 bases each). Trimming cost V 0 bases and J 7 bases, with 29 bases left between them. This CDR3 contains 20 residues. Germline V gene lookup returns CDR1 SGDLS and CDR2 YYNGEE. CDR3 bases: TGTGCCAGCAGCGTAGATCTTCCGATCCTGGGGGTGGGAGTTGGGAATGAGCAGTTCTTC. Protein: CASSVDLPILGVGVGNEQFF.

V is TRBV2 and J is TRBJ2-4, with unresolved D. Germline CDR1 is SNHLY and CDR2 is FYNNEI. This CDR3 region has 13 residues. V dropped 3 bases and J dropped 8 bases, with 11 bases sitting between them. CDR3 in DNA: TGTGCCAGCAGTGAGGGATTTCCCTACATTCAGTACTTC. This translates into CASSEGFPYIQYF.

The gene calls are TRBV12-3 or TRBV12-4 and TRBJ1-5; D gene ambiguous. V lost 3 bases, J lost 4 bases, and 7 bases lay in between. This CDR3 is built from 13 residues. CDR3 loop: CASSFYTNQPQHF. The CDR3, as DNA: TGTGCCAGCAGTTTCTACACAAATCAGCCCCAGCATTTT.

The V call is TRBV5-1, the J call TRBJ2-5; perhaps TRBD2 as D (6 bases). The CDR3 has 15 amino acids. The germline V and J ends were trimmed by 0 bases and 2 bases, with 11 bases remaining between them. Germline loops: CDR1 SGHRS, CDR2 YFSETQ. The CDR3 DNA reads TGCGCCAGCAGCTTGGAAGGGAGGCGACAAGAGACCCAGTACTTC. It encodes CASSLEGRRQETQYF.

This clone was detected once. V and J are TRBV4-2 and TRBJ2-3; unclear D gene. Trimming removed 2 bases at V and 4 bases at J, with 13 bases between. Germline loops: CDR1 LGHNA, CDR2 YNFKEQ. The CDR3 is 15 residues long. The DNA of the CDR3 is TGTGCCAGCAGCCAATTTGACGGTGCGGCAGATACGCAGTATTTT. The encoded protein is CASSQFDGAADTQYF.

In its sample, this clone was seen a few times. The chain has TRBV19 and TRBJ1-5, with D hard to call. The germline gives CDR1 LNHDA, CDR2 SQIVND (reference sequence). V was shortened by 6 bases and J by 2 bases, with 11 bases between the two germline ends. The CDR3 consists of 14 residues. CDR3 sequence reads: CASRTKRGNQPQHF. As DNA, the CDR3 is TGTGCCAGTAGAACCAAGCGAGGCAATCAGCCCCAGCATTTT.

As for this clone: Other DNA sequences in this specimen translate into the identical CDR3. The rearrangement joins TRBV20-1 to TRBJ2-3; D gene ambiguous. Germline V CDR1 and CDR2: DFQATT, SNEGSKA (reference sequence). The CDR3 spans 10 residues. V lost 2 bases and J lost 6, with 3 bases in between. The DNA of the CDR3 is TGCAGTGCTAGACGGGATACGCAGTATTTT. This gives the protein CSARRDTQYF.

V is TRBV10-1 and J is TRBJ1-1; D is possibly TRBD1 (5 bases). The CDR3 is made up of 13 amino acids. Germline CDR1 is WNHNN and CDR2 is SYGVQD (reference sequence). Deletions cut 1 base from V and 10 bases from J, with 13 bases between. Here the CDR3 reads CASSEWGSGGAFF. The CDR3, as DNA: TGCGCCAGCAGTGAGTGGGGGTCAGGAGGAGCTTTCTTT.

The V gene is TRBV7-8, the J gene TRBJ2-4; 10 bases align to TRBD1. The germline V gene encodes CDR1 SGHVS and CDR2 FQNEAQ. After removal of 1 base from V and 7 bases from J, the junction contained 4 bases not matched to a gene. This CDR3 comprises 15 residues. The CDR3 spells CASSLGDRGLNIQYF. The CDR3, as DNA: TGTGCCAGCAGCTTAGGGGACAGGGGCCTTAACATTCAGTACTTC.

This chain links TRBV28 with TRBJ2-7, with 8 positions matching TRBD2. Germline V gene data show CDR1 as MDHEN and CDR2 as SYDVKM. V shed 8 bases and J 4 bases; nucleotides not matched to a gene: 7. The CDR3 sequence is 13 residues long. CDR3 amino acids: CASRSGGHYEQYF. The CDR3 nucleotides are TGTGCCAGCCGAAGCGGGGGCCATTACGAGCAGTACTTC. Variable domain in full (rest from reference TRBV28 and TRBJ2-7): DVKVTQSSRYLVKRTGEKVFLECVQDMDHENMFWYRQDPGLGLRLIYFSYDVKMKEKGDIPEGYSVSREKKERFSLILESASTNQTSMYLCASRSGGHYEQYFGPGTRLTVT.

The rearrangement joins TRBV12-5 to TRBJ1-3; no reliable D call. Looked up from germline, CDR1 is LGHNT and CDR2 is FRNRAP. The ends were cut back, 6 bases at V and 8 bases at J, with 26 bases in the middle. This CDR3 has 17 amino acids. The CDR3, as DNA: TGTGCTAGTGGCTCCGAGCGGCCGCTTGGCGAAGGAGACACCATATATTTT. Amino acids: CASGSERPLGEGDTIYF.

This clone came up once. The chain joins TRBV5-1 to TRBJ1-4; TRBD1 matches at 9 bases. Germline V gene lookup returns CDR1 SGHRS and CDR2 YFSETQ. This CDR3 region has 15 residues. V lost 4 bases and J lost 5; bases outside the gene matches: 6. CDR3 sequence reads: CASSGYGTGNEKLFF. The CDR3 nucleotides are TGCGCCAGCAGCGGGTACGGGACAGGGAATGAAAAACTGTTTTTT.

The chain links TRBV2 to TRBJ2-1; no definite D call. This CDR3 contains 13 residues. V gave up 7 bases and J gave up 0 bases, with 7 bases separating them. Germline V gene sequence: CDR1 SNHLY, CDR2 FYNNEI. CDR3 residues: CASKASSYNEQFF. In nucleotides, the CDR3 is TGTGCCAGCAAGGCGAGCTCCTACAATGAGCAGTTCTTC.